Here is one T cell receptor (beta chain) with its context. The sample comes from a study of T-cell reconstitution after alpha-beta-depleted transplantation in children. This CDR3 spans 16 amino acids. V was pared by 5 bases and J by 3 bases, with 7 bases of the junction left unmatched. Germline V lookup: CDR1 ENHRY, CDR2 SYGVKD. Preparation of the TCRbeta library involved a method that used unique molecular identifiers. One entry per CDR3 protein results from TCRdb running MiXCR on the PCR reads. The repertoire holds some 520,000 distinct CDR3 sequences, with over 25% as singletons. The chain carries TRBV10-3 and TRBJ2-1; TRBD2 agrees at 10 bases. This TCR came from a human donor who donated a stem cell graft to a child with aplastic anemia. The specimen comprised PBMCs from the stem cell graft donor, sampled from the stem cell graft. CDR3 sequence: CAISQSASGSYNEQFF. The CDR3 DNA follows: TGTGCCATCAGTCAGAGCGCTAGCGGGAGCTACAATGAGCAGTTCTTC.